This TCR beta chain stems from a study of T-cell memory formation after mild COVID-19. Turning to the study itself: The two donors had largely donor-specific TCR clusters. Study-wide results and caveats: CD4+ contracting clones were found mainly in CM and EM, and CD8+ ones in EMRA. Cross-reactive memory appears to have joined, as suggested by some responding clones showing up in pre-infection memory.

Constant-segment-primed 5'RACE gave TCR alpha and TCR beta cDNA libraries with sample barcodes and UMIs. TCRdb redid the calling of the 5' RACE reads with MiXCR, one entry per CDR3 protein. The sample records approximately 240,000 distinct CDR3 sequences, approximately 16% being singletons. Trimming took 8 bases from V and 4 from J, leaving 11 bases between them. The CDR3 runs 12 residues. Germline CDR1 SNHLY, CDR2 FYNNEI. This clonotype was seen repeatedly, ten times or more. Antigen specificity is unknown. The chain is built from TRBV2 and TRBJ1-1; no definite D call. Sequencing was performed on PBMCs or a T cell subset sorted from them (not recorded which). This sequence originates from a man between 18 and 35 years old who had mild COVID-19 (a few samples of this study predate the infection). Cell type and time point are not known. CDR3 DNA sequence: TGTGCCAGCTTCCGGGTGGGCACTGAAGCTTTCTTT. Protein: CASFRVGTEAFF.